The rows below give T cell receptor beta chains drawn from one sample of a study of OX40 agonist ivuxolimab in advanced cancers. The table came from immunoSEQ multiplex PCR; TCRdb's copy has only in-frame clones and leaves some out. This sample has around 80,000 clones, with around 85% found just once. This material consisted of CD4+ or CD8+ T cells sorted from blood, taken in a trial of the OX40 agonist ivuxolimab. These receptors came from an adult with an advanced solid tumor such as melanoma, head and neck, liver or kidney cancer. The CDR3 runs from the conserved cysteine through the conserved F or W. A D gene is named only where the DNA matches it firmly. The listing skips clone size in some rows; elsewhere it reads once, few, many or a size class.

d_gene: .
abundance: .
v_gene: TRBV7-2
j_gene: TRBJ1-2
CDR3nt: TGTGCCAGCAGCGGACTGGGGGGGTTCTATGGCTACACCTTC
CDR3aa: CASSGLGGFYGYTF

d_gene: .
abundance: .
v_gene: TRBV7-2
j_gene: TRBJ1-5
CDR3nt: TGTGCCAGCAGCCCCGGACATTTAGGTCAGCCCCAGCATTTT
CDR3aa: CASSPGHLGQPQHF

d_gene: TRBD2
abundance: .
v_gene: TRBV4-1
j_gene: TRBJ2-3
CDR3nt: TGCGCCAGCAGCCAAACAGGGTTAGCGGGGGGGTCCACAGATACGCAGTATTTT
CDR3aa: CASSQTGLAGGSTDTQYF

d_gene: .
abundance: once
v_gene: TRBV28
j_gene: TRBJ1-2
CDR3nt: TGTGCCAGCAGTTTCCGGTCCTTGAGGGGCTACACCTTC
CDR3aa: CASSFRSLRGYTF

d_gene: .
abundance: .
v_gene: TRBV29-1
j_gene: TRBJ2-3
CDR3nt: TGCAGCGTCGATCGGGGGGCGCTCACAGATACGCAGTATTTT
CDR3aa: CSVDRGALTDTQYF

d_gene: .
abundance: .
v_gene: TRBV20-1
j_gene: TRBJ1-5
CDR3nt: TGCAGTGCTGGAGATCAGCCCCAGCATTTT
CDR3aa: CSAGDQPQHF

d_gene: .
abundance: .
v_gene: TRBV7-6
j_gene: TRBJ2-6
CDR3nt: TGTGCCAGCAGCTTACGGCGCTCTGGGGCCAACGTCCTGACTTTC
CDR3aa: CASSLRRSGANVLTF

d_gene: .
abundance: .
v_gene: TRBV5-4
j_gene: TRBJ2-5
CDR3nt: TGTGCCAGCAGCCCGTCCCGGGACGCGTGGACCCAGTACTTC
CDR3aa: CASSPSRDAWTQYF

d_gene: .
abundance: .
v_gene: TRBV9
j_gene: TRBJ2-7
CDR3nt: TGTGCCAGCAGCGGAGAGGTCAGGGGACACGAGCAGTACTTC
CDR3aa: CASSGEVRGHEQYF

d_gene: .
abundance: .
v_gene: TRBV11-3
j_gene: TRBJ1-1
CDR3nt: TGTGCCAGCAGCTTCTCCGGGGTGAACACTGAAGCTTTCTTT
CDR3aa: CASSFSGVNTEAFF

d_gene: .
abundance: .
v_gene: TRBV6-1
j_gene: TRBJ2-7
CDR3nt: TGTGCCAGCAGTGAAAAGATGGAGGATGAGCAGTACTTC
CDR3aa: CASSEKMEDEQYF

d_gene: TRBD1
abundance: .
v_gene: TRBV5-1
j_gene: TRBJ1-3
CDR3nt: TGCGCCAGCAGCCTCGGGACAGACGGAAACACCATATATTTT
CDR3aa: CASSLGTDGNTIYF

d_gene: .
abundance: .
v_gene: TRBV5-5
j_gene: TRBJ2-7
CDR3nt: TGTGCCAGCAGCCCGAACGTACTCTCCTACGAGCAGTACTTC
CDR3aa: CASSPNVLSYEQYF

d_gene: .
abundance: .
v_gene: TRBV29-1
j_gene: TRBJ2-1
CDR3nt: TGCAGCGCTGAGGGGGAAGGTGGCCACGGGCAGTTCTTC
CDR3aa: CSAEGEGGHGQFF

d_gene: .
abundance: .
v_gene: TRBV6-1
j_gene: TRBJ1-1
CDR3nt: TGTGCCAGCAGTGGGACAGTGAACACTGAAGCTTTCTTT
CDR3aa: CASSGTVNTEAFF

d_gene: TRBD1
abundance: .
v_gene: TRBV5-1
j_gene: TRBJ1-2
CDR3nt: TGCGCCAGCAGCTTGGTTCGACAGGGGGCAAGGAACCCCCTGTGGGACTATGGCTACACCTTC
CDR3aa: CASSLVRQGARNPLWDYGYTF

d_gene: .
abundance: .
v_gene: TRBV19
j_gene: TRBJ1-5
CDR3nt: TGTGCCAGTAGTATATGGCCACGGGATCAGCCCCAGCATTTT
CDR3aa: CASSIWPRDQPQHF

d_gene: .
abundance: .
v_gene: TRBV27
j_gene: TRBJ2-3
CDR3nt: TGTGCCAGCAGTTTATCACTAGAAGATACGCAGTATTTT
CDR3aa: CASSLSLEDTQYF

d_gene: TRBD1
abundance: .
v_gene: TRBV30
j_gene: TRBJ2-7
CDR3nt: TGTGCCTGGAGTATATCAAGCGGGACAGGGGGATACGAGCAGTACTTC
CDR3aa: CAWSISSGTGGYEQYF

d_gene: TRBD2
abundance: .
v_gene: TRBV2
j_gene: TRBJ2-5
CDR3nt: TGTGCCAGCAGTACTAGCGGGGTAGAGACCCAGTACTTC
CDR3aa: CASSTSGVETQYF

d_gene: .
abundance: .
v_gene: TRBV27
j_gene: TRBJ1-2
CDR3nt: TGTGCCAGCAGTTTGCATAGGACAGAAGGTGGCTACACCTTC
CDR3aa: CASSLHRTEGGYTF

d_gene: TRBD1
abundance: .
v_gene: TRBV4-1
j_gene: TRBJ2-7
CDR3nt: TGCGCCAGCAGCCAAGGTGTAGCGACAGGGGGCATCCACGAGCAGTACTTC
CDR3aa: CASSQGVATGGIHEQYF

d_gene: .
abundance: .
v_gene: TRBV6-1
j_gene: TRBJ2-3
CDR3nt: TGTGCCAGCAGACGTCGTACAGGAGAAGGAGATACGCAGTATTTT
CDR3aa: CASRRRTGEGDTQYF

d_gene: .
abundance: .
v_gene: TRBV4-1
j_gene: TRBJ2-1
CDR3nt: TGCGCCAGCAGCTCAGAAATTGGGGCTACCCCTGTGAATGAGCAGTTCTTC
CDR3aa: CASSSEIGATPVNEQFF

d_gene: .
abundance: .
v_gene: TRBV28
j_gene: TRBJ2-7
CDR3nt: TGTGCCAGCAGTTTAGGACAACAGTACTTC
CDR3aa: CASSLGQQYF

d_gene: .
abundance: .
v_gene: TRBV5-1
j_gene: TRBJ1-1
CDR3nt: TGCGCCAGCAGCGCGAGGTCAGGCGGGACTGAAGCTTTCTTT
CDR3aa: CASSARSGGTEAFF

d_gene: TRBD1
abundance: .
v_gene: TRBV6-1
j_gene: TRBJ1-2
CDR3nt: TGTGCCAGCAGTTCTCCTACAGGGGGCGAGACTTTC
CDR3aa: CASSSPTGGETF

d_gene: TRBD2
abundance: .
v_gene: TRBV7-2
j_gene: TRBJ2-1
CDR3nt: TGTGCCAGCAGCTTAGTACTAGCGAATGAGCAGTTCTTC
CDR3aa: CASSLVLANEQFF

d_gene: .
abundance: .
v_gene: TRBV13
j_gene: TRBJ2-7
CDR3nt: TGTGCCAGCAGCTTTAGTTCCTACGAGCAGTACTTC
CDR3aa: CASSFSSYEQYF

d_gene: TRBD1
abundance: .
v_gene: TRBV7-8
j_gene: TRBJ1-5
CDR3nt: TGTGCCAGCAGCCTCGGACAGGGATATCAGCCCCAGCATTTT
CDR3aa: CASSLGQGYQPQHF

d_gene: .
abundance: .
v_gene: TRBV19
j_gene: TRBJ2-1
CDR3nt: TGTGCCAGCGCCCTCGACAGCCACAATGAGCAGTTCTTC
CDR3aa: CASALDSHNEQFF

d_gene: .
abundance: .
v_gene: TRBV28
j_gene: TRBJ2-5
CDR3nt: .
CDR3aa: CASSFFGQGRETQYF

d_gene: TRBD2
abundance: once
v_gene: TRBV27
j_gene: TRBJ2-1
CDR3nt: TGTGCCAGCAGTTTGAGGCGGGGGGGCCTCAATGAGCAGTTCTTC
CDR3aa: CASSLRRGGLNEQFF

d_gene: .
abundance: .
v_gene: TRBV5-6
j_gene: TRBJ1-1
CDR3nt: TGTGCCAGCAGCCCTGCGACAGGTTTCGCTTTAGAAGCTTTCTTT
CDR3aa: CASSPATGFALEAFF

d_gene: TRBD1
abundance: .
v_gene: TRBV2
j_gene: TRBJ2-2
CDR3nt: TGTGCCAGCAGTGCTTTACAGGGGGCTGGCACCGGGGAGCTGTTTTTT
CDR3aa: CASSALQGAGTGELFF

d_gene: .
abundance: .
v_gene: TRBV11-2
j_gene: TRBJ1-6
CDR3nt: TGTGCCAGCAGCTTTGGAGGATCAAGCTCCTATAATTCACCCCTCCACTTT
CDR3aa: CASSFGGSSSYNSPLHF

d_gene: .
abundance: .
v_gene: TRBV5-1
j_gene: TRBJ2-2
CDR3nt: TGCGCCAGCAGCCACAGAATCGGGGAGCTGTTTTTT
CDR3aa: CASSHRIGELFF

d_gene: .
abundance: .
v_gene: TRBV18
j_gene: TRBJ2-3
CDR3nt: TGTGCCAGCTCACCACAGCGGCCCTCTAGCACAGATACGCAGTATTTT
CDR3aa: CASSPQRPSSTDTQYF

d_gene: .
abundance: few
v_gene: TRBV30
j_gene: TRBJ1-2
CDR3nt: TGTGCCTGGAGTGTACAGAATGGCTACACCTTC
CDR3aa: CAWSVQNGYTF

d_gene: TRBD1
abundance: .
v_gene: TRBV20-1
j_gene: TRBJ1-1
CDR3nt: TGCAGTGCCCCGACAGGGGAGAAAGCTTTCTTT
CDR3aa: CSAPTGEKAFF

d_gene: .
abundance: .
v_gene: TRBV18
j_gene: TRBJ1-4
CDR3nt: TGTGCCAGCGCCCCTGGCATGGCTAATGAAAAACTGTTTTTT
CDR3aa: CASAPGMANEKLFF

d_gene: TRBD1
abundance: .
v_gene: TRBV19
j_gene: TRBJ1-5
CDR3nt: TGTGCCAGTAGTTTACAGGGGCGCAGTCAGCCCCAGCATTTT
CDR3aa: CASSLQGRSQPQHF

d_gene: TRBD2
abundance: .
v_gene: TRBV11-2
j_gene: TRBJ2-7
CDR3nt: TGTGCCAGCAGCTTAACGCGGGGGGGAATCTACGAGCAGTACTTC
CDR3aa: CASSLTRGGIYEQYF

d_gene: TRBD2
abundance: .
v_gene: TRBV7-9
j_gene: TRBJ2-1
CDR3nt: TGTGCCAGCAGCTCACTGAAGCGGGGCCTAGGGGATGAGCAGTTCTTC
CDR3aa: CASSSLKRGLGDEQFF

d_gene: .
abundance: .
v_gene: TRBV9
j_gene: TRBJ1-2
CDR3nt: TGTGCCAGCAGCGTATTCACAGGGCAAAGCGGCTACACCTTC
CDR3aa: CASSVFTGQSGYTF

d_gene: TRBD2
abundance: .
v_gene: TRBV5-4
j_gene: TRBJ2-7
CDR3nt: TGTGCCAGCAGCTTGGGACTAGCGGGGGCCTCCTACGAGCAGTACTTC
CDR3aa: CASSLGLAGASYEQYF

d_gene: TRBD1
abundance: .
v_gene: TRBV27
j_gene: TRBJ2-7
CDR3nt: TGTGCCAGCAGTTCACAGGGGGCGACTTCCTACGAGCAGTACTTC
CDR3aa: CASSSQGATSYEQYF

d_gene: .
abundance: .
v_gene: TRBV10-3
j_gene: TRBJ1-6
CDR3nt: TGTGCCATCAGCCAGGAGGGTTCACCCCTCCACTTT
CDR3aa: CAISQEGSPLHF

d_gene: .
abundance: .
v_gene: TRBV9
j_gene: TRBJ1-2
CDR3nt: TGTGCCAGCAGCCTAGGGGTGGGCTATGGCTACACCTTC
CDR3aa: CASSLGVGYGYTF

d_gene: TRBD2
abundance: .
v_gene: TRBV7-3
j_gene: TRBJ2-3
CDR3nt: TGTGCCAGCAGCTTAGCGGGGGGGATCACAGATACGCAGTATTTT
CDR3aa: CASSLAGGITDTQYF

d_gene: .
abundance: .
v_gene: TRBV5-1
j_gene: TRBJ2-2
CDR3nt: TGCGCCAGTACAACAGGGACCGGGGAGCTGTTTTTT
CDR3aa: CASTTGTGELFF

d_gene: .
abundance: .
v_gene: TRBV28
j_gene: TRBJ1-2
CDR3nt: TGTGCCAGCACCCCCCGGGGACACCCATATGGCTACACCTTC
CDR3aa: CASTPRGHPYGYTF

d_gene: .
abundance: .
v_gene: TRBV5-6
j_gene: TRBJ1-1
CDR3nt: TGTGCCAGCAGCTCCTTTGGGCTCCGCACTGAAGCTTTCTTT
CDR3aa: CASSSFGLRTEAFF

d_gene: .
abundance: .
v_gene: TRBV9
j_gene: TRBJ2-1
CDR3nt: TGTGCCAGCAGCGTAGCTCAGGCTCCACAGTTGAATGAGCAGTTCTTC
CDR3aa: CASSVAQAPQLNEQFF

d_gene: .
abundance: .
v_gene: TRBV28
j_gene: TRBJ1-5
CDR3nt: TGTGCCAGCCAGGCGTTTTGGCCCCAGCATTTT
CDR3aa: CASQAFWPQHF

d_gene: TRBD1
abundance: .
v_gene: TRBV5-4
j_gene: TRBJ1-2
CDR3nt: TGTGCCAGCAGCCACCCTAGGACAGGGCGAGATGGCTACACCTTC
CDR3aa: CASSHPRTGRDGYTF

d_gene: .
abundance: .
v_gene: TRBV9
j_gene: TRBJ1-2
CDR3nt: TGTGCCAGCAGCGTAGATGAGTGGAGCTATGGCTACACCTTC
CDR3aa: CASSVDEWSYGYTF

d_gene: .
abundance: .
v_gene: TRBV6-1
j_gene: TRBJ1-5
CDR3nt: TGTGCCAGCAGTGGGGAGAGGGTCTGGGCGCCCCAGCATTTT
CDR3aa: CASSGERVWAPQHF

d_gene: .
abundance: .
v_gene: TRBV27
j_gene: TRBJ1-2
CDR3nt: TGTGCCAGCAGTTTATCTGGCAGAAACTATGGCTACACCTTC
CDR3aa: CASSLSGRNYGYTF